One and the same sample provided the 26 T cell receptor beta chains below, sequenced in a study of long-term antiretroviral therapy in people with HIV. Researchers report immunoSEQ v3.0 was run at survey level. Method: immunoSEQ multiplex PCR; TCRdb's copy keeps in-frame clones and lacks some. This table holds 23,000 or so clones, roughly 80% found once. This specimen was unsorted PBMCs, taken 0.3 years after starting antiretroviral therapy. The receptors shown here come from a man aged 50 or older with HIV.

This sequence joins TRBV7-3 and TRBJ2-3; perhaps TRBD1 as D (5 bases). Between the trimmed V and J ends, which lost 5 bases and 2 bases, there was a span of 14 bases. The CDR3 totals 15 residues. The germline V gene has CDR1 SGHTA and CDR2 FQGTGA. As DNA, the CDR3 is TGTGCCAGCAGCCCCGGTCCAGGGTTCACAGATACGCAGTATTTT. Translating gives CASSPGPGFTDTQYF.

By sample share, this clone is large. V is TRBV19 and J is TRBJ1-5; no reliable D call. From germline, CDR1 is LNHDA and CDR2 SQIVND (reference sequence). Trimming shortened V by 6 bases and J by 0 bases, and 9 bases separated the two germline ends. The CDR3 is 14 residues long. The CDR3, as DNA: TGTGCCAGTAGCTGGGGATATAGCAATCAGCCCCAGCATTTT. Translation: CASSWGYSNQPQHF. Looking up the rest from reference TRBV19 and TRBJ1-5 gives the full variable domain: DGGITQSPKYLFRKEGQNVTLSCEQNLNHDAMYWYRQDPGQGLRLIYYSQIVNDFQKGDIAEGYSVSREKKESFPLTVTSAQKNPTAFYLCASSWGYSNQPQHFGDGTRLSIL.

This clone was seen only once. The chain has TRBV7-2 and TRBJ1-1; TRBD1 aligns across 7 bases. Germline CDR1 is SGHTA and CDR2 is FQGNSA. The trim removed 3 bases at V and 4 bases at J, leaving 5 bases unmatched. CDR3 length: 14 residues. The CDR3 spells CASSFRGRLTEAFF. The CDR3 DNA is TGTGCCAGCAGCTTTAGGGGGCGCCTCACTGAAGCTTTCTTT.

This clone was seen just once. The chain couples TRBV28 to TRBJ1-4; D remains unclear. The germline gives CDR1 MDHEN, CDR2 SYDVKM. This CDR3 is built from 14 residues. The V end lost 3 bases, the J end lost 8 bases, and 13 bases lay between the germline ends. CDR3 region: CASSFYLIGEKLFF. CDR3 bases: TGTGCCAGCAGTTTTTATCTTATCGGGGAAAAACTGTTTTTT.

The CDR3 nucleotides are TGTGCCAGCAGTGACTCGAAGCGAATGGGGGGCTACACCTTC. It translates to CASSDSKRMGGYTF. J is TRBJ1-2 and V is TRBV6-4; no clear D gene. V dropped 0 bases and J dropped 8 bases, with 13 bases sitting between them. The CDR3 covers 14 residues. Germline CDR1 MRHNA, CDR2 SNTAGT.

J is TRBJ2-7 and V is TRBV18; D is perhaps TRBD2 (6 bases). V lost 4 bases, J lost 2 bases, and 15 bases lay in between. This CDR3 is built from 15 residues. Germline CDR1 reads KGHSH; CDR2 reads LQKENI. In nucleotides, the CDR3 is TGTGCCAGCTCACTCGGGACTCCTGTAACCTACGAGCAGTACTTC. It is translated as CASSLGTPVTYEQYF.

This CDR3 reads CASSLPGAGANVLTF. CDR3 DNA: TGTGCCAGCAGTTTACCGGGGGCTGGGGCCAACGTCCTGACTTTC. This sequence joins TRBV28 and TRBJ2-6; a possible D gene is TRBD2 (6 bases). Germline CDR1 reads MDHEN; CDR2 reads SYDVKM. Trimming left V 2 bases short and J 2 bases short, with 7 bases between. This CDR3 comprises 15 residues.

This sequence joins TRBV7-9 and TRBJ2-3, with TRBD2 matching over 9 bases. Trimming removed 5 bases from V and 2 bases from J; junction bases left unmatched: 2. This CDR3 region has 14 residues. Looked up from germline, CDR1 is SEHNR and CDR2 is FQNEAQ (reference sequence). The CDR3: CASSRLAVTDTQYF. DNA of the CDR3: TGTGCCAGCAGCCGACTAGCGGTCACAGATACGCAGTATTTT.

In DNA, the CDR3 is TGTGCCAGCAGGTGGGGACAGAACTATGGCTACACCTTC. Translation gives CASRWGQNYGYTF. This rearrangement joins TRBV28 to TRBJ1-2; the match to TRBD1 covers 7 bases. The CDR3 extends over 13 amino acids. Trimming cost V 6 bases and J 2 bases; bases outside gene matches: 3. Germline assignment: CDR1 MDHEN and CDR2 SYDVKM.

In DNA form, the CDR3 reads TGTGCCAGCAGCCTCGAACAGGGTAGCTACACCTTC. This gives the protein CASSLEQGSYTF. The chain recombines TRBV7-9 with TRBJ1-2; maybe TRBD1 (6 bases). This CDR3 contains 12 residues. CDR1 and CDR2 from the germline V gene are SEHNR and FQNEAQ (reference sequence). V dropped 5 bases and J dropped 9 bases, with 13 bases sitting between them.

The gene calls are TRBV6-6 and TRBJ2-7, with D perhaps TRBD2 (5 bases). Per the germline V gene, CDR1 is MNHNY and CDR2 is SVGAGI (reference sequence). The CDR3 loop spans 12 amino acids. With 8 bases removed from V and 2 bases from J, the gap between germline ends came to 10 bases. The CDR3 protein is CASGELTYEQYF. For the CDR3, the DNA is TGTGCCAGCGGGGAGCTAACCTACGAGCAGTACTTC.

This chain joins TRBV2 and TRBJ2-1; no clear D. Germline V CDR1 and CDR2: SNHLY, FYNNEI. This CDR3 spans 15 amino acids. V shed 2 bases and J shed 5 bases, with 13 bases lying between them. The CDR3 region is CASSENGRWDNEQFF. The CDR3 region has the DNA TGTGCCAGCAGTGAAAACGGACGCTGGGACAATGAGCAGTTCTTC.

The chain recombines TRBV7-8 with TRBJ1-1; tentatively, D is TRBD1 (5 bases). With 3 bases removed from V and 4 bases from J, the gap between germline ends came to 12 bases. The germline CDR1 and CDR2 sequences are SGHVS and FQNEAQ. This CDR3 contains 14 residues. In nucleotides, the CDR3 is TGTGCCAGCAGCTTGCGGGGCTTTGGCACTGAAGCTTTCTTT. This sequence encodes CASSLRGFGTEAFF.

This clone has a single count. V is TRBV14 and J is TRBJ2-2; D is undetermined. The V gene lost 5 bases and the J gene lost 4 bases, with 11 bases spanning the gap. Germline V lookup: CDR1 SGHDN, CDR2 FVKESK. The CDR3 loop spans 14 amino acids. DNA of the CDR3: TGTGCCAGCAGCGGACCACGAGGCACCGGGGAGCTGTTTTTT. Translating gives CASSGPRGTGELFF.

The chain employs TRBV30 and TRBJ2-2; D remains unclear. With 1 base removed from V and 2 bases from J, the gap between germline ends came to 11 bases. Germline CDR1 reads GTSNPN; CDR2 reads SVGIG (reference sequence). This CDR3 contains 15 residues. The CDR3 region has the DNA TGTGCCTGGAGTGAAAGGCAGTCTAACACCGGGGAGCTGTTTTTT. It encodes CAWSERQSNTGELFF.

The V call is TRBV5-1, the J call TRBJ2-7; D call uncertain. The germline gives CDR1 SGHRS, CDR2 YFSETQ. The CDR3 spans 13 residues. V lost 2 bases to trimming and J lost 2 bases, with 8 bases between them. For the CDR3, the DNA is TGCGCCAGCAGCTTAGGATCGGCCTACGAGCAGTACTTC. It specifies CASSLGSAYEQYF.

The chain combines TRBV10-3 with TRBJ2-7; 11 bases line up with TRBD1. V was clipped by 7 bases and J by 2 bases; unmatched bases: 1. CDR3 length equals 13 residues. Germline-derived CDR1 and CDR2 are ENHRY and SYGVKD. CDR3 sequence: CAIMGQGAYEQYF. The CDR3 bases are TGTGCCATCATGGGACAGGGGGCCTACGAGCAGTACTTC.

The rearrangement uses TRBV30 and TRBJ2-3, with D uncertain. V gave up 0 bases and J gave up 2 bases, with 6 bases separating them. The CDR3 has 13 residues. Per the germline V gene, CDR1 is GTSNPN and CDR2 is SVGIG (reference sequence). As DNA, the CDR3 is TGTGCCTGGAGTGTATTAAACACAGATACGCAGTATTTT. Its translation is CAWSVLNTDTQYF.

The DNA for the CDR3 is TGTGCCAGCCGTAGGGGCAGCAACACTGAAGCTTTCTTT. Protein product: CASRRGSNTEAFF. The rearrangement links TRBV6-6 to TRBJ1-1; D is possibly TRBD1 (5 bases). V was trimmed by 8 bases and J by 2 bases, leaving 12 bases between them. Germline assignment: CDR1 MNHNY and CDR2 SVGAGI (reference sequence). The CDR3 runs to 13 residues.

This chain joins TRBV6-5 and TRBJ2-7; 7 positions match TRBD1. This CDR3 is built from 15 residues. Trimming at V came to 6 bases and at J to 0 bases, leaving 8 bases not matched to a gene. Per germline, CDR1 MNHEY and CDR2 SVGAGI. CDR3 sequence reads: CASRRHAGGSYEQYF. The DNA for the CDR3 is TGTGCCAGCAGAAGACACGCAGGGGGCTCCTACGAGCAGTACTTC.

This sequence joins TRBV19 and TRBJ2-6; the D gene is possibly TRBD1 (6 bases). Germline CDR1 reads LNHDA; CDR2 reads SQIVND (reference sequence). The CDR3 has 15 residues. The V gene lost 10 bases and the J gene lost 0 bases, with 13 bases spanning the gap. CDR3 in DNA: TGTGCCACGCATGGACAGCACTCTGGGGCCAACGTCCTGACTTTC. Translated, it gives CATHGQHSGANVLTF.

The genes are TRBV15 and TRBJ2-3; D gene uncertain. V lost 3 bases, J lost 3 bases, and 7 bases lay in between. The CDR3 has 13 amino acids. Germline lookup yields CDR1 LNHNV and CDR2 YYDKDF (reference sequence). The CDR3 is CATSSGWTDTQYF. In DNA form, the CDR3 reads TGTGCCACCAGCAGCGGATGGACAGATACGCAGTATTTT.

The CDR3 region is CASSQVTGHNEQFF. For the CDR3, the DNA is TGCGCCAGCAGCCAAGTAACAGGGCACAATGAGCAGTTCTTC. The V and J genes are TRBV4-1 and TRBJ2-1; D might be TRBD1 (6 bases). CDR1 is MGHRA, CDR2 YSYEKL, per germline. V was clipped by 1 base and J by 5 bases, with 9 bases between them. This CDR3 has 14 amino acids.

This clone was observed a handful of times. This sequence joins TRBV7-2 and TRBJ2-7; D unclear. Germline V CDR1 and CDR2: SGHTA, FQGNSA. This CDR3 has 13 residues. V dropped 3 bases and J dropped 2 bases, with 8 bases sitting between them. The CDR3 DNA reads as TGTGCCAGCAGCTTCTATGAAACCTACGAGCAGTACTTC. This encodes CASSFYETYEQYF.

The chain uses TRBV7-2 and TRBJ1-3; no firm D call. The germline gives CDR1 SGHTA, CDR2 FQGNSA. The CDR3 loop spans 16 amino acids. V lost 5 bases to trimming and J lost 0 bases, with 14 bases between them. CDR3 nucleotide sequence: TGTGCCAGCAGCCCGGACCACGTTCTCTCTGGAAACACCATATATTTT. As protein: CASSPDHVLSGNTIYF.

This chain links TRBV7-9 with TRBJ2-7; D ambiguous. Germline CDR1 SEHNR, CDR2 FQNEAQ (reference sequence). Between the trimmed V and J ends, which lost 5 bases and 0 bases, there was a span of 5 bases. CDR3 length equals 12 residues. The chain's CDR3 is CASSGVSYEQYF. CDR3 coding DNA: TGTGCCAGCAGCGGAGTCTCCTACGAGCAGTACTTC.